The T cell receptor (beta chain) under discussion was sequenced for a study of blood T cell repertoires in COVID-19. Looking at the study overall: Samples of COVID-19 (acute and convalescent) were obtained from the United States, Italy and Spain.

The assay was immunoSEQ multiplex PCR, and TCRdb's table has in-frame clones only and misses some. The data hold around 250,000 clones, with 84% observed a single time. Germline CDR1 reads LNHNV; CDR2 reads YYDKDF (reference sequence). The CDR3 runs 13 residues. The V gene lost 4 bases and the J gene lost 3 bases, with 7 bases spanning the gap. The chain combines TRBV15 with TRBJ2-1; D ambiguous. The specimen was peripheral blood. The TCR sequence derives from a woman in her forties who had recovered from COVID-19. CDR3 loop: CATSKVSYNEQFF. In DNA, the CDR3 is TGTGCCACCAGCAAAGTCAGCTACAATGAGCAGTTCTTC.